The rows below give T cell receptor beta chains drawn from one sample of a study of CD8 T cells in ankylosing spondylitis. TCRdb itself ran the 5' RACE reads through MiXCR, one entry per CDR3 protein. The data hold 220,000 or so distinct CDR3 sequences, with about 16% observed a single time. The sample was blood, either unsorted or a sorted T cell fraction (not recorded which). The receptors were sampled from a male donor with ankylosing spondylitis. Each CDR3 is given with its conserved first and last residue. The D gene is left open where the match is weak. Some rows mark clone size as missing; the rest say once, few, many or name a class of expanded clone.

D: TRBD1; size: .; V: TRBV7-2; J: TRBJ2-7; CDR3: CASSMGQTPYEQYF; DNA: TGTGCCAGCAGCATGGGACAGACCCCCTACGAGCAGTACTTC
D: .; size: .; V: TRBV19; J: TRBJ2-7; CDR3: CASSIGLRSWEQYF; DNA: TGTGCCAGTAGTATTGGCCTCCGATCGTGGGAGCAGTACTTC
D: TRBD2; size: .; V: TRBV20-1; J: TRBJ2-3; CDR3: CSAAKGGVSGSFSDTQYF; DNA: TGCAGTGCTGCTAAGGGGGGCGTTAGCGGGAGTTTTTCTGATACGCAGTATTTT
D: .; size: .; V: TRBV11-2; J: TRBJ2-6; CDR3: CASSLALGVASPSGANVLTF; DNA: TGTGCCAGCAGCTTAGCTCTAGGGGTGGCCAGCCCCTCTGGGGCCAACGTCCTGACTTTC
D: TRBD2; size: few; V: TRBV5-1; J: TRBJ2-7; CDR3: CASSFTGGDYEQYF; DNA: TGCGCCAGCAGCTTTACGGGGGGAGACTACGAGCAGTACTTC
D: .; size: few; V: TRBV7-9; J: TRBJ2-7; CDR3: CASSYPGIYEQYF; DNA: TGTGCCAGCAGCTACCCGGGAATCTACGAGCAGTACTTC
D: .; size: few; V: TRBV3-1; J: TRBJ1-1; CDR3: CASSHADPNTEAFF; DNA: TGTGCCAGCAGCCATGCCGACCCGAACACTGAAGCTTTCTTT
D: .; size: .; V: TRBV11-3; J: TRBJ2-7; CDR3: CASSFYETHYEQCF; DNA: TGTGCCAGCAGCTTTTATGAGACCCACTACGAGCAGTGCTTC
D: TRBD2; size: few; V: TRBV9; J: TRBJ2-1; CDR3: CASSPPGLAYEQFF; DNA: TGTGCCAGCAGCCCGCCGGGACTAGCGTATGAGCAGTTCTTC
D: .; size: few; V: TRBV5-1; J: TRBJ2-3; CDR3: CASSLASGTDTQYF; DNA: TGCGCCAGCAGCTTGGCTAGCGGCACAGATACGCAGTATTTT
D: TRBD1; size: few; V: TRBV27; J: TRBJ1-6; CDR3: CASSHRTGGFNSPLHF; DNA: TGTGCCAGCAGTCACCGGACAGGGGGATTTAATTCACCCCTCCACTTT
D: .; size: .; V: TRBV2; J: TRBJ2-1; CDR3: CASSEGPVWFF; DNA: TGTGCCAGCAGCGAGGGCCCTGTATGGTTCTTC
D: TRBD1; size: .; V: TRBV6-7; J: TRBJ2-7; CDR3: CASSTETGHEQYF; DNA: TGTGCCAGCAGTACAGAGACAGGGCACGAGCAGTACTTC
D: .; size: .; V: TRBV15; J: TRBJ2-1; CDR3: CATSKTGLNEQFF; DNA: TGTGCCACCAGCAAAACAGGGTTGAATGAGCAGTTCTTC
D: .; size: .; V: TRBV5-5; J: TRBJ2-3; CDR3: CASSRDAISTDTQYF; DNA: TGTGCCAGCAGCCGGGACGCAATCAGCACAGATACGCAGTATTTT
D: TRBD1; size: .; V: TRBV11-2; J: TRBJ2-7; CDR3: CASSSASMIGTGAYEQYF; DNA: TGTGCCAGCAGCTCGGCTTCCATGATCGGGACAGGGGCCTACGAGCAGTACTTC
D: .; size: many; V: TRBV5-1; J: TRBJ2-1; CDR3: CASSLAGTPEQFF; DNA: TGCGCCAGCAGCTTGGCCGGGACTCCAGAGCAGTTCTTC
D: .; size: .; V: TRBV4-1; J: TRBJ1-2; CDR3: CASSPDSHGYTF; DNA: TGCGCCAGCAGCCCAGACTCCCATGGCTACACCTTC
D: TRBD1; size: .; V: TRBV29-1; J: TRBJ2-1; CDR3: CSAGGYEQFF; DNA: TGCAGCGCAGGGGGTTATGAGCAGTTCTTC
D: TRBD2; size: few; V: TRBV27; J: TRBJ2-7; CDR3: CASSFTLSGSYEQYF; DNA: TGTGCCAGCAGTTTCACCCTTAGCGGGTCCTACGAGCAGTACTTC
D: .; size: many; V: TRBV28; J: TRBJ2-1; CDR3: CASSLGSNPYNEQFF; DNA: TGTGCCAGCAGTTTGGGTTCTAACCCCTACAATGAGCAGTTCTTC
D: TRBD1; size: .; V: TRBV29-1; J: TRBJ1-1; CDR3: CSVGGQQGPTEAFF; DNA: TGCAGCGTCGGAGGGCAACAGGGGCCCACTGAAGCTTTCTTT
D: .; size: few; V: TRBV4-1; J: TRBJ1-2; CDR3: CASSQDGRGYTF; DNA: TGCGCCAGCAGCCAAGATGGGCGTGGCTACACCTTC
D: .; size: .; V: TRBV6-5; J: TRBJ1-1; CDR3: CASSYAYEKGYTEAFF; DNA: TGTGCCAGCAGTTACGCATACGAAAAGGGGTACACTGAAGCTTTCTTT
D: TRBD2; size: .; V: TRBV27; J: TRBJ2-7; CDR3: CASSLSPSGSGYEQYF; DNA: TGTGCCAGCAGTTTATCCCCTAGCGGGAGTGGTTACGAGCAGTACTTC
D: .; size: .; V: TRBV27; J: TRBJ2-7; CDR3: CASSLTGRSTEQYF; DNA: TGTGCCAGCAGTTTAACGGGACGGTCTACCGAGCAGTACTTC
D: .; size: many; V: TRBV7-9; J: TRBJ2-1; CDR3: CASNPPGGDEQFF; DNA: TGTGCCAGCAACCCCCCGGGGGGCGATGAGCAGTTCTTC
D: .; size: .; V: TRBV27; J: TRBJ1-1; CDR3: CASRWGANTEAFF; DNA: TGTGCCAGCCGTTGGGGGGCGAACACTGAAGCTTTCTTT